This T cell receptor beta chain is from a study of shared clonotypes between healthy human individuals. For the study at large: Aged between 18 and 49, the donors were a couple of women and a few men.

A note on this clone: The antigen remains unidentified.

The assay was immunoSEQ multiplex PCR, and TCRdb's table has in-frame clones only and misses some. The sample gives about 2.1 million clones, just over 90% of which show up once; under 2% is in the top ten. Terminally differentiated effector memory CD45RA+ cells were excluded from the naive CD8 cells, which were CD45RO-negative and positively selected for CCR7. Findings and limits, study-wide: For sorted subsets, rarefaction showed incomplete sequencing despite large depth.

Sequencing was carried out using naive CD8+ T cells from PBMCs. The TCR originated in a man aged 18 to 29 in good health. Some clones in this sample may be carry-over from other donors' samples.

The CDR3 sequence: CASSWGVAEPYNEQFF. Here the CDR3 DNA reads TGTGCCAGCAGCTGGGGGGTAGCGGAACCTTACAATGAGCAGTTCTTC. The chain joins TRBV11-2 to TRBJ2-1, with D possibly being TRBD2 (6 bases). V lost 4 bases to trimming and J lost 4 bases, with 17 bases between them. This CDR3 is built from 16 residues. CDR1 and CDR2 (germline): SGHAT, FQNNGV.